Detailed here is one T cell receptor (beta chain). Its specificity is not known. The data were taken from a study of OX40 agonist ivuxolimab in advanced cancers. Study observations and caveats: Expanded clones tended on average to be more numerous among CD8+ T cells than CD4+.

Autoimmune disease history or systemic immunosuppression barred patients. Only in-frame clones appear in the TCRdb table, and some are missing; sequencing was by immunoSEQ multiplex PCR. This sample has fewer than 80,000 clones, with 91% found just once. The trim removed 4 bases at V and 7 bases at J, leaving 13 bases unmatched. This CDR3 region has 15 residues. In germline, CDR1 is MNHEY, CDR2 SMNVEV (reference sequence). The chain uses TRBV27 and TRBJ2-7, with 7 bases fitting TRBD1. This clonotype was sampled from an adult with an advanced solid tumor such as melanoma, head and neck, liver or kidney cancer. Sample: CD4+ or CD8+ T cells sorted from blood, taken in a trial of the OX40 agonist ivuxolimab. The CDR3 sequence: CASSSTGVLVGEQYF. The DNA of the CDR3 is TGTGCCAGCAGTTCCACAGGGGTCCTAGTAGGGGAGCAGTACTTC.